The present T cell receptor beta chain was sequenced within a study of cytomegalovirus exposure and HLA in healthy donors. Turning to this clone: Antigen specificity is unknown.

PCR employed 60 Vbeta and 13 Jbeta primers. Repertoires were generated with immunoSEQ multiplex PCR, while TCRdb's copy carries only in-frame clones and drops some. The record lists approximately 110,000 clones, of which the ten most abundant hold 6.8%. Study results and caveats: In a later analysis, TCR beta V- and J-gene trimming showed a link to a missense DCLRE1C variant.

Specimen: PBMCs. This sequence was found in a man aged 35 to 55 in good health and CMV-seropositive.

Here the CDR3 reads CASSLDRGGVQPQHF. Written as DNA, the CDR3 is TGTGCCAGCAGCTTAGATAGGGGAGGTGTGCAGCCCCAGCATTTT. V usage is TRBV7-2 and J usage is TRBJ1-5, with a weak D call TRBD1 (5 bases). CDR1 is SGHTA, CDR2 FQGNSA, per germline. The germline V and J ends were trimmed by 1 base and 7 bases, with 14 bases remaining between them. The CDR3 has 15 residues. The whole variable domain, filled in from reference TRBV7-2 and TRBJ1-5, reads GAGVSQSPSNKVTEKGKDVELRCDPISGHTALYWYRQSLGQGLEFLIYFQGNSAPDKSGLPSDRFSAERTGGSVSTLTIQRTQQEDSAVYLCASSLDRGGVQPQHFGDGTRLSIL.